This T cell receptor (beta chain) was sequenced for a study of beta chain features in type 1 diabetes. Study results and caveats: Fewer insertions but more deletions were seen at VDJ junctions in type 1 diabetes patients.

CD45RO/CCR7/CD25/CD127/CD95/CD27 sorting isolated CD4+ naive, central memory, regulatory and stem cell-like memory cells. As concerns this clone: Antigen specificity is unknown.

All of the isolated RNA was reverse transcribed, so expressed TCRB transcripts were sequenced. TCRdb keeps only in-frame clones here, not all; method: immunoSEQ multiplex PCR. The data show fewer than 400,000 clones, roughly 8% seen once. Germline V gives CDR1 LGHNA, CDR2 YSLEER. Trimming removed 2 bases at V and 5 bases at J, with 13 bases between. This CDR3 is 15 amino acids long. The sequence derives from a woman between 18 and 30 years old in good health. This chain joins TRBV4-3 and TRBJ2-1; the D is unclear. Sequenced sample: central memory CD4+ T cells from blood. In DNA form, the CDR3 reads TGCGCCAGCAGCCAACAACGATGGCCAAACAATGAGCAGTTCTTC. It yields the protein CASSQQRWPNNEQFF.